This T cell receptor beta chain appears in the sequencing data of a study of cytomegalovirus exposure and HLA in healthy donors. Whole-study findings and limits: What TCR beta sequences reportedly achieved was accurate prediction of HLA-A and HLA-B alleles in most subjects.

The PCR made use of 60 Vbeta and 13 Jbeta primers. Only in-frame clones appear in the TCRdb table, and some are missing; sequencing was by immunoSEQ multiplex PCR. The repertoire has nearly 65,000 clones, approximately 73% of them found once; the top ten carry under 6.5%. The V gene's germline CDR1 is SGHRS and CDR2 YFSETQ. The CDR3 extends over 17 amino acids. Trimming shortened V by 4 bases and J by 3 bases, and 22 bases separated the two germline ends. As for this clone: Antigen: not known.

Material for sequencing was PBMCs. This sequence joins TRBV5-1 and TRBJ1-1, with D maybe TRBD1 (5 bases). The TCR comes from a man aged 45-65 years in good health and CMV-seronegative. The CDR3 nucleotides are TGCGCCAGCAGCCTCAGACAGCTCGTAGGGTACGACACTGAAGCTTTCTTT. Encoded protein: CASSLRQLVGYDTEAFF.